A selection of T cell receptor beta chains follows, all from one sample in a study of blood T cell repertoires in COVID-19. Profiled with immunoSEQ multiplex PCR; TCRdb holds only in-frame clones, not every one. The sample shows roughly 200,000 clones, roughly 85% of them seen only once. Sequenced material: peripheral blood. Source of these receptors: a man aged 55 to 70 with acute or convalescent COVID-19. Each CDR3 is given with its conserved first and last residue. Fields, in order: J gene, V gene, D gene, clone size, CDR3 protein, CDR3 DNA. The D gene is left open where the match is weak. Expanded clones get a size class; other rows say once, few or many, or leave the size out.

J gene: TRBJ2-2; V gene: TRBV3-1/TRBV3-2; D gene: TRBD1; clone size: .; CDR3 protein: CASSQGQGEELFF; CDR3 DNA: TGTGCCAGCAGCCAAGGACAGGGCGAGGAGCTGTTTTTT
J gene: TRBJ2-7; V gene: TRBV27; D gene: TRBD1; clone size: once; CDR3 protein: CASSPNPAQGAIYEQYF; CDR3 DNA: TGTGCCAGCAGTCCAAACCCGGCCCAGGGGGCGATCTACGAGCAGTACTTC
J gene: TRBJ2-5; V gene: TRBV24-1; D gene: TRBD1; clone size: .; CDR3 protein: CATSDRTGGQETQYF; CDR3 DNA: TGTGCCACCAGTGATAGGACAGGGGGCCAGGAGACCCAGTACTTC
J gene: TRBJ2-3; V gene: TRBV11-2; D gene: TRBD1; clone size: .; CDR3 protein: CASSLVFPKGQGAADTQYF; CDR3 DNA: TGTGCCAGCAGCTTAGTCTTTCCGAAGGGACAGGGGGCCGCAGATACGCAGTATTTT
J gene: TRBJ1-2; V gene: TRBV7-3; D gene: .; clone size: once; CDR3 protein: CASSLEPGRGYTF; CDR3 DNA: TGTGCCAGCAGCTTAGAACCCGGTCGGGGCTACACCTTC
J gene: TRBJ2-5; V gene: TRBV5-6; D gene: TRBD2; clone size: .; CDR3 protein: CASSPGPTSGSETQYF; CDR3 DNA: TGTGCCAGCAGCCCAGGCCCTACTAGCGGGAGTGAGACCCAGTACTTC
J gene: TRBJ2-3; V gene: TRBV3-1/TRBV3-2; D gene: .; clone size: .; CDR3 protein: CASSQLEGRGRTDTQYF; CDR3 DNA: TGTGCCAGCAGCCAACTGGAAGGGAGAGGGCGCACAGATACGCAGTATTTT
J gene: TRBJ2-2; V gene: TRBV18; D gene: TRBD2; clone size: .; CDR3 protein: CASSPGLAVNTGELFF; CDR3 DNA: TGTGCCAGCTCACCGGGACTAGCGGTGAACACCGGGGAGCTGTTTTTT
J gene: TRBJ2-5; V gene: TRBV6-4; D gene: TRBD2; clone size: .; CDR3 protein: CASSDPRVSGRAGETQYF; CDR3 DNA: TGTGCCAGCAGTGACCCTCGGGTTAGCGGGAGGGCCGGGGAGACCCAGTACTTC
J gene: TRBJ1-2; V gene: TRBV19; D gene: .; clone size: .; CDR3 protein: CASEAGGGYGYTF; CDR3 DNA: TGTGCCAGCGAAGCGGGGGGCGGCTATGGCTACACCTTC
J gene: TRBJ2-1; V gene: TRBV14; D gene: TRBD2; clone size: .; CDR3 protein: CASSRGTSIYNEQFF; CDR3 DNA: TGTGCCAGCAGCAGAGGGACTAGTATCTACAATGAGCAGTTCTTC
J gene: TRBJ1-1; V gene: TRBV9; D gene: .; clone size: few; CDR3 protein: CASSPQLNTEAFF; CDR3 DNA: TGTGCCAGCAGCCCACAGTTGAACACTGAAGCTTTCTTT
J gene: TRBJ1-1; V gene: TRBV13; D gene: .; clone size: .; CDR3 protein: CASSLTQNTEAFF; CDR3 DNA: TGTGCCAGCAGCTTAACACAGAACACTGAAGCTTTCTTT
J gene: TRBJ2-3; V gene: TRBV11-1; D gene: TRBD2; clone size: once; CDR3 protein: CASSHRGLDTDTQYF; CDR3 DNA: TGTGCCAGCAGCCATAGAGGACTAGACACAGATACGCAGTATTTT
J gene: TRBJ1-2; V gene: TRBV19; D gene: .; clone size: .; CDR3 protein: CASSMGGSGGYTF; CDR3 DNA: TGTGCCAGTAGTATGGGAGGCAGCGGAGGCTACACCTTC
J gene: TRBJ2-3; V gene: TRBV5-1; D gene: .; clone size: .; CDR3 protein: CASSLAFLSVSDTQYF; CDR3 DNA: TGCGCCAGCAGCTTGGCCTTTTTAAGCGTATCAGATACGCAGTATTTT
J gene: TRBJ2-3; V gene: TRBV5-1; D gene: .; clone size: .; CDR3 protein: CASSLRPSGRDMDTQYF; CDR3 DNA: TGCGCCAGCAGCTTGCGGCCTAGCGGTCGGGACATGGATACGCAGTATTTT
J gene: TRBJ1-6; V gene: TRBV10-3; D gene: TRBD1; clone size: once; CDR3 protein: CAISESWTGASPLHF; CDR3 DNA: TGTGCCATCAGTGAGTCCTGGACAGGGGCTTCACCCCTCCACTTT
J gene: TRBJ2-2; V gene: TRBV5-1; D gene: TRBD2; clone size: .; CDR3 protein: CASSPTSGETGELFF; CDR3 DNA: TGCGCCAGCAGCCCGACTAGCGGGGAGACCGGGGAGCTGTTTTTT
J gene: TRBJ2-1; V gene: TRBV4-2; D gene: TRBD2; clone size: few; CDR3 protein: CASSLTGGQANEQFF; CDR3 DNA: TGTGCCAGCAGCCTAACGGGAGGTCAGGCCAATGAGCAGTTCTTC
J gene: TRBJ1-6; V gene: TRBV27; D gene: TRBD1; clone size: .; CDR3 protein: CASKDRATLHF; CDR3 DNA: TGTGCCAGCAAAGACAGGGCGACCCTCCACTTT
J gene: TRBJ2-2; V gene: TRBV6-6; D gene: .; clone size: .; CDR3 protein: CASSPDRAGTGELFF; CDR3 DNA: TGTGCCAGCAGTCCCGACAGGGCGGGAACCGGGGAGCTGTTTTTT
J gene: TRBJ2-1; V gene: TRBV12-3/TRBV12-4; D gene: .; clone size: .; CDR3 protein: CASSLNGSSGKFF; CDR3 DNA: TGTGCCAGCAGTTTAAACGGGAGTAGCGGAAAGTTCTTC
J gene: TRBJ1-5; V gene: TRBV6-6; D gene: .; clone size: once; CDR3 protein: CASSADRNQPQHF; CDR3 DNA: TGTGCCAGCAGTGCCGACAGAAATCAGCCCCAGCATTTT
J gene: TRBJ2-7; V gene: TRBV10-3; D gene: TRBD2; clone size: .; CDR3 protein: CAIRQTSGSGYEQYF; CDR3 DNA: TGTGCCATCAGACAGACTAGCGGGAGCGGTTACGAGCAGTACTTC
J gene: TRBJ1-2; V gene: TRBV5-4; D gene: .; clone size: .; CDR3 protein: CASRGGADGYTF; CDR3 DNA: TGTGCCAGCCGAGGGGGGGCGGATGGCTACACCTTC
J gene: TRBJ1-4; V gene: TRBV28; D gene: TRBD1; clone size: .; CDR3 protein: CASSSSTGGNEKLFF; CDR3 DNA: TGTGCCAGCAGTTCCTCGACAGGGGGAAATGAAAAACTGTTTTTT
J gene: TRBJ2-5; V gene: TRBV5-1; D gene: .; clone size: .; CDR3 protein: CASSLVASRRETQYF; CDR3 DNA: TGCGCCAGCAGCTTGGTCGCTAGCCGGAGGGAGACCCAGTACTTC
J gene: TRBJ2-3; V gene: TRBV7-6; D gene: .; clone size: once; CDR3 protein: CASSRTGADTQYF; CDR3 DNA: TGTGCCAGCAGCCGGACTGGCGCCGATACGCAGTATTTT
J gene: TRBJ2-7; V gene: TRBV7-2; D gene: TRBD2; clone size: .; CDR3 protein: CASRPRLAGNYEQYF; CDR3 DNA: TGTGCCAGCAGACCCAGACTAGCGGGAAACTACGAGCAGTACTTC
J gene: TRBJ2-1; V gene: TRBV9; D gene: .; clone size: .; CDR3 protein: CASSVEGTLYEQFF; CDR3 DNA: TGTGCCAGCAGCGTAGAGGGGACACTATATGAGCAGTTCTTC
J gene: TRBJ2-4; V gene: TRBV28; D gene: TRBD1; clone size: .; CDR3 protein: CASSFVRDRPLAKNIQYF; CDR3 DNA: TGTGCCAGCAGTTTCGTCAGGGACAGACCCTTAGCCAAAAACATTCAGTACTTC
J gene: TRBJ2-1; V gene: TRBV7-8; D gene: TRBD1; clone size: .; CDR3 protein: CASSLLRQGVAYNEQFF; CDR3 DNA: TGTGCCAGCAGCCTACTACGCCAGGGGGTGGCCTACAATGAGCAGTTCTTC
J gene: TRBJ2-3; V gene: TRBV9; D gene: .; clone size: .; CDR3 protein: CASSPVPGGTDTQYF; CDR3 DNA: TGTGCCAGCAGCCCCGTGCCGGGTGGCACAGATACGCAGTATTTT
J gene: TRBJ1-4; V gene: TRBV15; D gene: TRBD1; clone size: .; CDR3 protein: CATSRGTGILNEKLFF; CDR3 DNA: TGTGCCACCAGCAGAGGGACAGGGATCCTCAATGAAAAACTGTTTTTT
J gene: TRBJ2-1; V gene: TRBV5-6; D gene: .; clone size: few; CDR3 protein: CASRRDSANEQFF; CDR3 DNA: TGTGCCAGCAGGCGGGACAGTGCCAATGAGCAGTTCTTC
J gene: TRBJ2-7; V gene: TRBV19; D gene: .; clone size: .; CDR3 protein: CASSMSESYYEQYF; CDR3 DNA: TGTGCCAGTAGTATGTCCGAATCCTACTACGAGCAGTACTTC
J gene: TRBJ2-1; V gene: TRBV27; D gene: TRBD2; clone size: .; CDR3 protein: CASSLRREIYNEQFF; CDR3 DNA: TGTGCCAGCAGTTTAAGGCGGGAGATCTACAATGAGCAGTTCTTC
J gene: TRBJ1-3; V gene: TRBV3-1/TRBV3-2; D gene: .; clone size: .; CDR3 protein: CASSLSPSSGNTIYF; CDR3 DNA: TGTGCCAGCAGCCTGAGTCCGTCCTCTGGAAACACCATATATTTT
J gene: TRBJ1-1; V gene: TRBV5-6; D gene: .; clone size: .; CDR3 protein: CASSYPRLGRPPGEAFF; CDR3 DNA: TGTGCCAGCAGCTACCCACGTTTGGGCAGGCCACCGGGGGAGGCTTTCTTT
J gene: TRBJ2-7; V gene: TRBV28; D gene: TRBD2; clone size: few; CDR3 protein: CASSSPAGGSSGEQYF; CDR3 DNA: TGTGCCAGCAGTTCGCCAGCGGGAGGGTCCTCGGGCGAGCAGTACTTC
J gene: TRBJ1-1; V gene: TRBV5-6; D gene: TRBD1; clone size: .; CDR3 protein: CASSFLTTGWTEAFF; CDR3 DNA: TGTGCCAGCAGCTTTCTCACGACAGGGTGGACTGAAGCTTTCTTT
J gene: TRBJ2-7; V gene: TRBV6-5; D gene: TRBD1; clone size: once; CDR3 protein: CASKDRGFEQYF; CDR3 DNA: TGTGCCAGCAAGGACAGGGGGTTCGAGCAGTACTTC
J gene: TRBJ2-1; V gene: TRBV3-1/TRBV3-2; D gene: TRBD2; clone size: .; CDR3 protein: CASSQVAGAGNEQFF; CDR3 DNA: TGTGCCAGCAGCCAAGTAGCGGGGGCTGGGAATGAGCAGTTCTTC
J gene: TRBJ2-7; V gene: TRBV28; D gene: .; clone size: .; CDR3 protein: CASSPTLTGSEQYF; CDR3 DNA: TGTGCCAGCAGTCCCACCCTGACTGGGAGCGAGCAGTACTTC
J gene: TRBJ2-7; V gene: TRBV14; D gene: .; clone size: .; CDR3 protein: CASSPPGGGAYEQYF; CDR3 DNA: TGTGCCAGCAGCCCCCCTGGGGGAGGCGCCTACGAGCAGTACTTC
J gene: TRBJ2-3; V gene: TRBV5-1; D gene: TRBD2; clone size: .; CDR3 protein: CASSPPGLAVVRDDTQYF; CDR3 DNA: TGCGCCAGCAGCCCGCCGGGACTAGCGGTAGTCCGGGACGATACGCAGTATTTT
J gene: TRBJ2-7; V gene: TRBV28; D gene: .; clone size: once; CDR3 protein: CASLPPGRAYEQYF; CDR3 DNA: TGTGCCAGCCTACCCCCCGGGAGAGCCTACGAGCAGTACTTC
J gene: TRBJ2-5; V gene: TRBV2; D gene: TRBD1; clone size: .; CDR3 protein: CANQRGRRETQYF; CDR3 DNA: TGTGCCAACCAAAGGGGGCGGCGAGAGACCCAGTACTTC
J gene: TRBJ2-3; V gene: TRBV7-3; D gene: TRBD2; clone size: .; CDR3 protein: CASSFTAGGPGDTQYF; CDR3 DNA: TGTGCCAGCAGCTTTACAGCGGGAGGGCCGGGTGATACGCAGTATTTT
J gene: TRBJ2-7; V gene: TRBV6-6; D gene: TRBD2; clone size: once; CDR3 protein: CASSRPRAGVISYEQYF; CDR3 DNA: TGTGCCAGCAGTCGCCCTAGAGCGGGAGTAATCTCCTACGAGCAGTACTTC
J gene: TRBJ1-2; V gene: TRBV11-2; D gene: .; clone size: .; CDR3 protein: CASSLESGSAYGYTF; CDR3 DNA: TGTGCCAGCAGCTTAGAGTCAGGGTCGGCCTATGGCTACACCTTC
J gene: TRBJ2-7; V gene: TRBV27; D gene: TRBD1; clone size: .; CDR3 protein: CASSLFAGTGAYEQYF; CDR3 DNA: TGTGCCAGCAGTTTATTTGCCGGGACAGGGGCCTACGAGCAGTACTTC
J gene: TRBJ2-7; V gene: TRBV5-4; D gene: .; clone size: .; CDR3 protein: CASSLDWDLTLYEQYF; CDR3 DNA: TGTGCCAGCAGCTTGGACTGGGACTTGACCCTCTACGAGCAGTACTTC
J gene: TRBJ1-4; V gene: TRBV3-1/TRBV3-2; D gene: TRBD1; clone size: .; CDR3 protein: CASSQVQGATTNEKLFF; CDR3 DNA: TGTGCCAGCAGCCAAGTGCAGGGGGCAACAACTAATGAAAAACTGTTTTTT
J gene: TRBJ2-7; V gene: TRBV7-2; D gene: TRBD2; clone size: .; CDR3 protein: CASSLRKGEGTVRYEQYF; CDR3 DNA: TGTGCCAGCAGCTTACGAAAAGGGGAGGGGACGGTAAGATACGAGCAGTACTTC
J gene: TRBJ1-1; V gene: TRBV2; D gene: TRBD1; clone size: .; CDR3 protein: CASRITGVAFF; CDR3 DNA: TGTGCCAGCAGGATAACAGGGGTGGCTTTCTTT
J gene: TRBJ2-1; V gene: TRBV4-2; D gene: .; clone size: .; CDR3 protein: CASGTGTANNEQFF; CDR3 DNA: TGTGCCAGCGGAACCGGGACTGCGAACAATGAGCAGTTCTTC
J gene: TRBJ2-7; V gene: TRBV6-2/TRBV6-3; D gene: .; clone size: .; CDR3 protein: CASTPQGWPYEQYF; CDR3 DNA: TGTGCCAGCACCCCGCAGGGCTGGCCCTACGAGCAGTACTTC
J gene: TRBJ1-1; V gene: TRBV18; D gene: TRBD1; clone size: .; CDR3 protein: CASSSDRVVKNTEAFF; CDR3 DNA: TGTGCCAGCTCTTCGGACAGGGTGGTGAAGAACACTGAAGCTTTCTTT